This T cell receptor beta chain comes out of a study of blood T cell repertoires in COVID-19. In the authors' workflow: Nucleated cell counts were estimated from reference gene primer amplification. The assay was immunoSEQ multiplex PCR, and TCRdb's table has in-frame clones only and misses some. V and J calls and clone size are given by that table; D and trimming were obtained from the DNA. The profile shows roughly 250,000 clones, around nine tenths of them singletons. This clone was detected only a few times. This CDR3 has 15 amino acids. The ends lost 8 bases at V and 4 bases at J; junction bases unmatched: 11. Germline V gene data show CDR1 as LNHDA and CDR2 as SQIVND (reference sequence).

The source material was peripheral blood. V is TRBV19 and J is TRBJ1-2; 9 bases agree with TRBD1. The receptor was derived from a man under 40 with COVID-19, enrolled during active disease. The CDR3 here is CASFHPGQGPYGYTF. DNA for the CDR3: TGTGCCAGTTTCCACCCCGGACAGGGGCCCTATGGCTACACCTTC.